The 5 T cell receptor beta chains below all came from one sample that was sequenced in a study of CD4 T cells in relation to SARS-CoV-2 and coronaviruses. No antigens are known for them. Assay used: immunoSEQ multiplex PCR; TCRdb lists only in-frame clones, some missing. The repertoire holds about 24,000 clones, with around 74% as singletons. The unexposed donors gave CD4+ T cells in about 2010-2019, prior to COVID-19. CD4+ T cells were isolated from the cells after 10 days of culture. Material for sequencing was CD4+ T cells from PBMCs, cultured in vitro. These receptors were taken from a human donor in good health.

In this sample, this clone turned up a few times. The chain recombines TRBV28 with TRBJ2-7; D is perhaps TRBD1 or TRBD2 (5 bases each). The CDR3 runs 17 residues. V lost 5 bases and J 3 bases, leaving 23 bases between the germline ends. Germline V CDR1 and CDR2: MDHEN, SYDVKM. The CDR3 reads CASSPEGQGRRYYEQYF. In DNA form, the CDR3 reads TGTGCCAGCAGTCCTGAGGGGCAGGGAAGGCGGTACTACGAGCAGTACTTC.

This clone was detected only once. The chain is built from TRBV4-2 and TRBJ1-6; possibly TRBD1 for D (5 bases). Trimming took off 0 bases at V and 8 bases at J, with 5 bases between the two ends. The CDR3 is made up of 13 amino acids. Germline V gene data show CDR1 as LGHNA and CDR2 as YNFKEQ. The CDR3 loop reads CASSQEGDSPLHF. CDR3 DNA: TGTGCCAGCAGCCAAGAGGGGGATTCACCCCTCCACTTT.

The chain is built from TRBV11-2 and TRBJ1-4; no reliable D call. The CDR3 sequence is 12 residues long. Per germline, CDR1 SGHAT and CDR2 FQNNGV. With 3 bases removed from V and 10 bases from J, the gap between germline ends came to 9 bases. The CDR3 here is CASSFSTGKLFF. CDR3 nucleotides: TGTGCCAGCAGCTTTAGTACCGGAAAACTGTTTTTT. Based on the CDR3 plus reference TRBV11-2 and TRBJ1-4, the full variable domain is EAGVAQSPRYKIIEKRQSVAFWCNPISGHATLYWYQQILGQGPKLLIQFQNNGVVDDSQLPKDRFSAERLKGVDSTLKIQPAKLEDSAVYLCASSFSTGKLFFGSGTQLSVL.

Here the CDR3 reads CASSVGTVVNTEAFF. DNA of the CDR3: TGTGCCAGCAGCGTAGGAACAGTAGTGAACACTGAAGCTTTCTTT. The chain has TRBV9 and TRBJ1-1, with D uncertain. Trimming pared 0 bases from V and 0 bases from J, leaving 9 bases between. The CDR3 has 15 residues. Germline lookup yields CDR1 SGDLS and CDR2 YYNGEE.

This chain joins TRBV28 and TRBJ2-2, with TRBD2 matching over 11 bases. CDR3 length: 20 residues. CDR1 is MDHEN, CDR2 SYDVKM, per germline. Germline trimming cut 5 bases from V and 4 bases from J; bases unmatched to any gene: 18. The CDR3 nucleotides read TGTGCCAGCAGTACTCACCCTGGGCTAGCGGGAGGTCGGAGCACCGGGGAGCTGTTTTTT. The encoded protein is CASSTHPGLAGGRSTGELFF.